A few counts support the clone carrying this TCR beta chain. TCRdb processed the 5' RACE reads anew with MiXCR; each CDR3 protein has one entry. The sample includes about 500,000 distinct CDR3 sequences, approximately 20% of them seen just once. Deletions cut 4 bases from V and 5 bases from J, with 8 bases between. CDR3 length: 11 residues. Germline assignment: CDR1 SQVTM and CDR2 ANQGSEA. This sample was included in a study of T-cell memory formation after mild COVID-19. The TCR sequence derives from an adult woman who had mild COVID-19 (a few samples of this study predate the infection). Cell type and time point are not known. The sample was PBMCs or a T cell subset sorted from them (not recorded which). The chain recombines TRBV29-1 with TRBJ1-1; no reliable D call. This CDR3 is CSVAGVTEAFF. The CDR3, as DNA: TGCAGCGTTGCAGGTGTGACTGAAGCTTTCTTT.